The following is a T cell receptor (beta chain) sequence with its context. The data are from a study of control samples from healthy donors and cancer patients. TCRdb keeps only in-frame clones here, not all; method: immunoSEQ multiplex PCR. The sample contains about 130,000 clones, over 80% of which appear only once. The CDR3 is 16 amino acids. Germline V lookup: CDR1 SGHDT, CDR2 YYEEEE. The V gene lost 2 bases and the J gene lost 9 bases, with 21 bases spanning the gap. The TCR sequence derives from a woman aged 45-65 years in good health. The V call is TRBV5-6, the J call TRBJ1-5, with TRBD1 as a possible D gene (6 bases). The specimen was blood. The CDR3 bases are TGTGCCAGCAGCTTAAACTCCGGGACACGGCTGGGGCCCCAGCATTTT. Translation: CASSLNSGTRLGPQHF.